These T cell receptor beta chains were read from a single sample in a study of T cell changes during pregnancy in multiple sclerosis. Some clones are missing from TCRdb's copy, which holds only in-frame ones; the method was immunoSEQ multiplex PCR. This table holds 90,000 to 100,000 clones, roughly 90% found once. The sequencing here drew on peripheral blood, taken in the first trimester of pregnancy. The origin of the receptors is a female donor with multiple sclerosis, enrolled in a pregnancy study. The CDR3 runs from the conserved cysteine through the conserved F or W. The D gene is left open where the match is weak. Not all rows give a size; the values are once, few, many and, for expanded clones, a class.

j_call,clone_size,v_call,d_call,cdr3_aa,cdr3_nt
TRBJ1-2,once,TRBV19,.,CASSPRGGLNYGYTF,TGTGCCAGTAGTCCTCGCGGGGGGTTGAACTATGGCTACACCTTC
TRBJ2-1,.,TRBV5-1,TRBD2,CASRESGRRDEQFF,TGCGCCAGCAGGGAAAGCGGGAGGCGAGATGAGCAGTTCTTC
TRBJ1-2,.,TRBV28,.,CASSQGIHFYGYTF,TGTGCCAGCAGTCAGGGGATCCATTTCTATGGCTACACCTTC
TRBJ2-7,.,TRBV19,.,CATATGPWDEQYF,TGTGCCACCGCGACAGGACCCTGGGACGAGCAGTACTTC
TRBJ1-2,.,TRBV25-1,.,CASSEGGAGGYTF,TGTGCCAGCAGTGAAGGGGGCGCCGGGGGCTACACCTTC
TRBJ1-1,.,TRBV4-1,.,CASSQALTVLTEAFF,TGCGCCAGCAGCCAAGCCTTGACAGTCCTCACTGAAGCTTTCTTT
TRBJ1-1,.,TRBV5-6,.,CASSLGTGENTEAFF,TGTGCCAGCAGCTTGGGTACAGGCGAGAACACTGAAGCTTTCTTT
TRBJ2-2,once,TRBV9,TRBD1,CASSLRDRGPPNTGELFF,TGTGCCAGCAGCCTCCGGGACAGGGGCCCCCCGAACACCGGGGAGCTGTTTTTT
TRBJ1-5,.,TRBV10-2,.,CASSESGGYNQPQHF,TGCGCCAGCAGTGAGTCGGGGGGGTACAATCAGCCCCAGCATTTT
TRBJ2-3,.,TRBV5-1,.,CASSAPGHSLRATDTQYF,TGCGCCAGCAGCGCTCCGGGACACTCCCTTAGGGCCACAGATACGCAGTATTTT
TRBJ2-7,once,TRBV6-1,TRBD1,CASSGLSGTVRMEQYF,TGTGCCAGCAGTGGGCTTTCCGGGACAGTGAGGATGGAGCAGTACTTC
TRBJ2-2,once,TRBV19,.,CASSILRVATGELFF,TGTGCCAGTAGTATCCTCCGGGTAGCCACCGGGGAGCTGTTTTTT
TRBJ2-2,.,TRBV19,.,CASSITVNTGELFF,TGTGCCAGTAGTATAACGGTGAACACCGGGGAGCTGTTTTTT
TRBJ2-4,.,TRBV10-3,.,CAISESSGGPGELRNIQYF,TGTGCCATCAGTGAGTCCTCGGGGGGCCCAGGGGAATTGAGAAACATTCAGTACTTC
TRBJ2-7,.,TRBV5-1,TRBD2,CASSLSDFAGDYEQYF,TGCGCCAGCAGCTTGTCCGACTTCGCGGGAGATTACGAGCAGTACTTC
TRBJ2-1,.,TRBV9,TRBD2,CASSVVGLAGVEQFF,TGTGCCAGCAGCGTCGTAGGACTAGCGGGAGTTGAGCAGTTCTTC
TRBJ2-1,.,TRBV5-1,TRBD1,CASSFGTGRTNEQFF,TGCGCCAGCAGCTTCGGGACAGGGAGGACCAATGAGCAGTTCTTC
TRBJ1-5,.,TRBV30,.,CAWSVGGLGDQPQHF,TGTGCCTGGAGTGTAGGAGGGCTCGGCGATCAGCCCCAGCATTTT
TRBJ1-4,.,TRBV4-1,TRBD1,CASSATPGQGDEKLFF,TGCGCCAGCAGCGCGACACCGGGACAGGGAGACGAAAAACTGTTTTTT
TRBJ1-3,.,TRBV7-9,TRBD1,CASSLSLSGTGAGNTIYF,TGTGCCAGCAGCTTATCCTTATCCGGGACAGGGGCTGGAAACACCATATATTTT
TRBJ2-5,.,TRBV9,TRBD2,CASSVDPSGRMQETQYF,TGTGCCAGCAGCGTAGATCCTAGCGGGAGGATGCAAGAGACCCAGTACTTC